One and the same sample provided the 11 T cell receptor beta chains below, sequenced in a study of shared clonotypes between healthy human individuals. The protocol was immunoSEQ multiplex PCR, while the TCRdb copy is restricted to in-frame clones and leaves out a portion. The sample includes about 660,000 clones, less than 85% seen only once; the top ten take about 1.8%. Source material: memory CD4+ T cells sorted from blood. This sample's subset: CD45RA-negative fraction. The receptors stem from a woman in her 30s in good health.

On this clone: A much larger clone lies one base from this, so it may be a read error. The rearrangement joins TRBV7-8 to TRBJ1-5; 7 positions agree with TRBD1. The CDR3 spans 13 residues. Germline assignment: CDR1 SGHVS and CDR2 FQNEAQ. After removal of 4 bases from V and 5 bases from J, the junction contained 2 bases not matched to a gene. CDR3 coding DNA: TGTGCCAGCAGCTCCCAGGGGGATCAGCCCCAGCATTTT. Translation: CASSSQGDQPQHF.

This clone was counted a few times. V and J are TRBV19 and TRBJ1-5, with 7 bases fitting TRBD1. The junction had 14 bases not matched to a gene; V was cut back by 5 bases and J by 1 base. CDR1 and CDR2 (germline): LNHDA, SQIVND (reference sequence). The CDR3 is 18 residues long. The CDR3 DNA sequence: TGTGCCAGTAGTCCCCAGACAGGGAGGTCAGGCAGCAATCAGCCCCAGCATTTT. This codes for CASSPQTGRSGSNQPQHF.

This clone was picked up one time. This chain links TRBV6-1 with TRBJ2-2; 11 bases are shared with TRBD2. In germline, CDR1 is MNHNS, CDR2 SASEGT. The V segment lost 4 bases and the J segment 4 bases; nucleotides outside the gene matches: 5. The CDR3 runs 16 residues. Written as DNA, the CDR3 is TGTGCCAGCAGTGCCACCGGGACTAGCGGCACCGGGGAGCTGTTTTTT. Translation: CASSATGTSGTGELFF.

The V and J genes are TRBV28 and TRBJ2-1; unclear D gene. CDR3 size: 14 residues. V was pared by 3 bases and J by 5 bases, with 11 bases between. CDR1 and CDR2 from the germline V gene are MDHEN and SYDVKM. DNA for the CDR3: TGTGCCAGCAGTTTGTTTGCGTTAAACAATGAGCAGTTCTTC. Its translation is CASSLFALNNEQFF.

The V gene is TRBV28, the J gene TRBJ1-2; TRBD1 is a possible D gene (6 bases). The V gene lost 6 bases and the J gene lost 4 bases, with 21 bases spanning the gap. This CDR3 has 16 residues. The V gene's germline CDR1 is MDHEN and CDR2 SYDVKM. CDR3 sequence: CASSRPFSGGPYGYTF. CDR3 sequence (DNA): TGTGCCAGCAGCCGACCCTTTTCGGGGGGCCCCTATGGCTACACCTTC.

This rearrangement joins TRBV27 to TRBJ1-2; possible D gene TRBD1, 5 bases. The CDR3 has 14 amino acids. Trimming removed 3 bases at V and 2 bases at J, with 10 bases between. Germline lookup yields CDR1 MNHEY and CDR2 SMNVEV (reference sequence). This CDR3 is CASSFGTGNYGYTF. CDR3 DNA: TGTGCCAGCAGTTTCGGGACGGGAAACTATGGCTACACCTTC.

The chain couples TRBV28 to TRBJ2-7; D perhaps matches TRBD2 (5 bases). The V gene's germline CDR1 is MDHEN and CDR2 SYDVKM. The CDR3 extends over 17 amino acids. V was cut by 1 base and J by 4 bases, with 20 bases left in between. As DNA, the CDR3 is TGTGCCAGCAGTTTATATAATCGGAGGAGACCGGATTACGAGCAGTACTTC. It yields the protein CASSLYNRRRPDYEQYF.

The chain joins TRBV21-1 to TRBJ1-5. TRBV21-1 is a recognized pseudogene. The CDR3 has 13 residues. Here the CDR3 DNA reads TGTGCCAGCCCCCCGTGTCGCAATCAGCCCCAGCATTTT. It codes for CASPPCRNQPQHF.

V is TRBV19 and J is TRBJ2-1; 8 bases line up with TRBD2. Germline assignment: CDR1 LNHDA and CDR2 SQIVND (reference sequence). After removal of 5 bases from V and 6 bases from J, the junction contained 6 bases not matched to a gene. The CDR3 is 14 residues long. DNA of the CDR3: TGTGCCAGTAGTTCCGGGACTAGGCTCAATGAGCAGTTCTTC. Protein: CASSSGTRLNEQFF.

The chain employs TRBV2 and TRBJ2-2, with 8 bases aligning to TRBD2. This CDR3 comprises 16 residues. V gave up 4 bases and J gave up 5 bases; unmatched junction bases: 9. From germline, CDR1 is SNHLY and CDR2 FYNNEI. The CDR3 region is CASSVKRESWTGELFF. In DNA form, the CDR3 reads TGTGCCAGCAGTGTAAAGCGGGAGTCGTGGACCGGGGAGCTGTTTTTT.

This clone was seen a handful of times. The chain employs TRBV18 and TRBJ2-1, with 10 nucleotides matching TRBD1. CDR1 KGHSH and CDR2 LQKENI come from the germline V gene. The CDR3 has 16 amino acids. The trim removed 1 base at V and 5 bases at J, leaving 5 bases unmatched. In DNA form, the CDR3 reads TGTGCCAGCTCACCACGGACAGGGGGTAAGAACAATGAGCAGTTCTTC. This sequence encodes CASSPRTGGKNNEQFF. Combining the CDR3 with reference TRBV18 and TRBJ2-1 gives the whole variable domain NAGVMQNPRHLVRRRGQEARLRCSPMKGHSHVYWYRQLPEEGLKFMVYLQKENIIDESGMPKERFSAEFPKEGPSILRIQQVVRGDSAAYFCASSPRTGGKNNEQFFGPGTRLTVL.